Below are 6 T cell receptor beta chains sequenced from a single sample in a study of tumor-infiltrating lymphocytes in primary liver carcinoma. Between about 17 and 34 mg of unsorted bulk tissue served as the source from which RNA and DNA were co-extracted. Starting from 400 to 500 ng of total RNA, TCR beta cDNA was produced with a primer in the constant region. Libraries for TCR beta were built through three nested multiplex PCR rounds, which together made up a slightly modified ARM-PCR procedure. The first two PCR rounds used TRBV1-TRBV30 primers with a Cbeta primer, approximately 10 cycles each. TCRdb processed the multiplex PCR reads anew with MiXCR; each CDR3 protein has one entry. In the table there are tens of thousands of distinct CDR3 sequences, roughly 72% of which are singletons. Sequenced input: tumor-adjacent normal liver tissue. The origin of the receptors is a man in his forties or fifties with primary liver carcinoma and hepatitis B virus infection.

This clonotype appeared once. The conserved closing phenylalanine or tryptophan is absent in this CDR3, likely reflecting a read error. Because the CDR3's place on the DNA is in doubt, the DNA is left out and the CDR3 is given as listed by TCRdb. The V call is TRBV11-2, the J call TRBJ2-1; the table's TRBD2 call for D was not verified on the DNA. The germline gives CDR1 SGHAT, CDR2 FQNNGV. Counting both end residues, the CDR3 totals 14 amino acids. The chain's CDR3 is CASSLHRLVSEQFI.

This clonotype is categorized as medium-sized. The chain recombines TRBV5-6 with TRBJ2-7; D is ambiguous. Germline CDR1 is SGHDT and CDR2 is YYEEEE. There are 14 residues in the CDR3. The V end was cut by 1 base, the J end by 0 bases, with 8 bases between. CDR3 loop: CASSLFLFSYEQYF. The CDR3 coding sequence is TGTGCCAGCAGCTTGTTCCTCTTCTCCTACGAGCAGTACTTC.

This chain joins TRBV4-3 and TRBJ2-7; 12 nucleotides line up with TRBD2. The CDR3 has 15 residues. Looked up from germline, CDR1 is LGHNA and CDR2 is YSLEER. J gave up 12 bases and V 9 bases, and 18 bases lay outside the gene matches. CDR3 nucleotides: TGCGCCAGGAACCAAGAGGGAAGCGAGACTAGCGGGAGGTACTTC. Its translation: CARNQEGSETSGRYF.

As to this clonotype: A much larger clone is a single base away; this may be a read error. Given the absence of the conserved phenylalanine or tryptophan at the CDR3 end, a read error is likely. V is TRBV29-1 and J is TRBJ2-1; 9 nucleotides line up with TRBD1. Per the germline V gene, CDR1 is SQVTM and CDR2 is ANQGSEA. CDR3 length: 13 amino acids. V was pared by 4 bases and J by 6 bases, with 4 bases of the junction left unmatched. In DNA form, the CDR3 reads TGCAGCGTTGTCGGGACAGGGAGCAATGAGCAGTTCTCC. It specifies CSVVGTGSNEQFS.

Of note for this clonotype: The junction and the germline gene differ at one end; a read error may be behind it. The chain links TRBV11-2 to TRBJ2-1; D might be TRBD2 (5 bases). From germline, CDR1 is SGHAT and CDR2 FQNNGV. CDR3 size: 16 residues. The CDR3 region has the DNA TGTCCCAGCAACTTAGAGCTCCTGACGGGAATGAATGAGCAGTTCTTC. This translates into CPSNLELLTGMNEQFF.

As for this clonotype: One junction end disagrees with the germline gene, perhaps due to a read error. This CDR3 is CSAEARQGQSEAFF. Here the CDR3 DNA reads TGCAGCGCTGAAGCTCGCCAGGGTCAGAGTGAAGCCTTCTTT. The V and J genes are TRBV29-1 and TRBJ1-1; tentative D call: TRBD1 (5 bases). CDR3 length equals 14 residues. CDR1 and CDR2 (germline): SQVTM, ANQGSEA. The full variable domain, completed using reference TRBV29-1 and TRBJ1-1, is SAVISQKPSRDICQRGTSLTIQCQVDSQVTMMFWYRQQPGQSLTLIATANQGSEATYESGFVIDKFPISRPNLTFSTLTVSNMSPEDSSIYLCSAEARQGQSEAFFGQGTRLTVV.